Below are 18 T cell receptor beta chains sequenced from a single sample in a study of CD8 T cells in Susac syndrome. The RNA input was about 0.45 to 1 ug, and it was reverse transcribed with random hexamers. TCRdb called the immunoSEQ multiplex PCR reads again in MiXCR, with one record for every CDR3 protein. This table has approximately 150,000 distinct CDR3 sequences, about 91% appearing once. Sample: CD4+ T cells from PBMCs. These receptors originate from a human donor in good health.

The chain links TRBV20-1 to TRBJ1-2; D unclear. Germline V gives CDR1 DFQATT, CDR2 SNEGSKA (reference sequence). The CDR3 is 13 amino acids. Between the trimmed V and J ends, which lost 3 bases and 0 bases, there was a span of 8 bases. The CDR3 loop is CSASPGANYGYTF. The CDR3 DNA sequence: TGCAGTGCTAGCCCCGGAGCTAACTATGGCTACACCTTC.

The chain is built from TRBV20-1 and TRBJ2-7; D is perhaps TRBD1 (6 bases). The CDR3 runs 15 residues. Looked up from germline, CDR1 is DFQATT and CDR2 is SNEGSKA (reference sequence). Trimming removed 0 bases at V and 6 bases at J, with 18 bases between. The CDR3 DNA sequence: TGCAGTGCTAGAGATCAGGGGAGAATACTACCCGAGCAGTACTTC. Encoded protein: CSARDQGRILPEQYF.

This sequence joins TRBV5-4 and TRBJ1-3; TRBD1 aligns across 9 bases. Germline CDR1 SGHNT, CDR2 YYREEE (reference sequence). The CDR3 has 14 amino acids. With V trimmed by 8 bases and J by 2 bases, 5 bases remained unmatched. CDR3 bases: TGTGCCAGTTGGGACAGGGACGCTGGAAACACCATATATTTT. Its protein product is CASWDRDAGNTIYF.

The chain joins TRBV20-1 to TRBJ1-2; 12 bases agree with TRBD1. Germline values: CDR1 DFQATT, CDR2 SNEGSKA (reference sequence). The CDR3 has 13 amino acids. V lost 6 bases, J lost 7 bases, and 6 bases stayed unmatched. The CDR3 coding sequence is TGCAGTGCGCCGGGACAGGGGGCGGGTGGCTACACCTTC. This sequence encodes CSAPGQGAGGYTF.

The CDR3 protein is CASSSGNYQETQYF. As DNA, the CDR3 is TGTGCCAGCAGCTCGGGGAACTACCAAGAGACCCAGTACTTC. The V call is TRBV13, the J call TRBJ2-5; D may be TRBD2 (5 bases). V dropped 4 bases and J dropped 0 bases, with 9 bases sitting between them. CDR3 length: 14 amino acids. CDR1 and CDR2 from the germline V gene are PRHDT and FYEKMQ (reference sequence).

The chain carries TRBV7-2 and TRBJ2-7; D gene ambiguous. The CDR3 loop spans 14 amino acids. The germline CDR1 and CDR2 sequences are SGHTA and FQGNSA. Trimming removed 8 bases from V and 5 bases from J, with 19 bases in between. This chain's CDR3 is CASAAPRGPNEQYF. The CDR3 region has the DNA TGTGCCAGCGCAGCACCCCGAGGCCCTAACGAGCAGTACTTC.

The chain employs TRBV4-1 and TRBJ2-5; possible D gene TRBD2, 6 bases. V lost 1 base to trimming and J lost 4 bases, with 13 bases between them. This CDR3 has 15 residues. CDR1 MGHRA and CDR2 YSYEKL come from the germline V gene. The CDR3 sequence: CASSQGLDPRETQYF. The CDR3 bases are TGCGCCAGCAGCCAAGGACTAGACCCTCGAGAGACCCAGTACTTC.

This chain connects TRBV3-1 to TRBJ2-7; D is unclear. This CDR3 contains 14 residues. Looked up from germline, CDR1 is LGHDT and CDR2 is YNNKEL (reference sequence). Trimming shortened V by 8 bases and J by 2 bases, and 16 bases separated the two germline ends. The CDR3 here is CASGSGSFPYEQYF. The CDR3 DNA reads TGTGCCAGCGGCTCGGGCAGTTTTCCCTACGAGCAGTACTTC.

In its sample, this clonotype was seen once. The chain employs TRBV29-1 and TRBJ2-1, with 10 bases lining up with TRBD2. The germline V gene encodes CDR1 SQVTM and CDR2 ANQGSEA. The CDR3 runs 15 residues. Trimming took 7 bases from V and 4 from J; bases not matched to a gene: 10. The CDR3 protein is CSALIAGGIYNEQFF. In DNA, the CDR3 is TGCAGCGCTCTTATAGCGGGAGGAATTTACAATGAGCAGTTCTTC.

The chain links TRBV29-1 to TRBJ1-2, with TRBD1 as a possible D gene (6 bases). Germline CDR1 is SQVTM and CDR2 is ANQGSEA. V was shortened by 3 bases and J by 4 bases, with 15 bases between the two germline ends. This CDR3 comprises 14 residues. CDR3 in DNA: TGCAGCGTTGAGGTGGGGGCGGGTGCCTATGGCTACACCTTC. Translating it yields CSVEVGAGAYGYTF.

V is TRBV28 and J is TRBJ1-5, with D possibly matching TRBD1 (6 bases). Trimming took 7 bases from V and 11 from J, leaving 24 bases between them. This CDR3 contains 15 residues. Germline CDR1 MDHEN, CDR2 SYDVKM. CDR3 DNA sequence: TGTGCCAGCACCACCGGGGGCGGTGGTGGAGTGGCCCAGCATTTT. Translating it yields CASTTGGGGGVAQHF.

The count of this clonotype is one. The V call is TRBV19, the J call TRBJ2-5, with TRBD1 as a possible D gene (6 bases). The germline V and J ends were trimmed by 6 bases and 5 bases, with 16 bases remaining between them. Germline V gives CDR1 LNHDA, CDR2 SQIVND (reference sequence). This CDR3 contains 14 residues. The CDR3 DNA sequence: TGTGCCAGTAGGAAAGACAGGCTAGGGGAGACCCAGTACTTC. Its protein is CASRKDRLGETQYF.

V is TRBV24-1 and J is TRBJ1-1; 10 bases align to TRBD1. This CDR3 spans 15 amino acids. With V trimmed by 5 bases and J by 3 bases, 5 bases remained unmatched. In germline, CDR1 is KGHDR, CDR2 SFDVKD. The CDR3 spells CATSGPGTGDTEAFF. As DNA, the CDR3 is TGTGCCACCAGTGGCCCCGGGACAGGGGACACTGAAGCTTTCTTT.

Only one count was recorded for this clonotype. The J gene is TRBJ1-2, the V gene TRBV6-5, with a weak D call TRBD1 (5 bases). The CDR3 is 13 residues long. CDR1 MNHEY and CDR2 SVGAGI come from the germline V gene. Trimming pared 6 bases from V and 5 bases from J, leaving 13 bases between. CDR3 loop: CASRLDRNYGYTF. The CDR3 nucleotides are TGTGCCAGCAGACTCGACAGAAATTATGGCTACACCTTC.

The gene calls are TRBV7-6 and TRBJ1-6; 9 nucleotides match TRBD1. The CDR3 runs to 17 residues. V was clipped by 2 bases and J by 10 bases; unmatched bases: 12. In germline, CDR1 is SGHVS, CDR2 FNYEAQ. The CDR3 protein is CASSLMGTGQGQSPLHF. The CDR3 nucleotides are TGTGCCAGCAGCTTAATGGGGACAGGGCAGGGACAATCACCCCTCCACTTT.

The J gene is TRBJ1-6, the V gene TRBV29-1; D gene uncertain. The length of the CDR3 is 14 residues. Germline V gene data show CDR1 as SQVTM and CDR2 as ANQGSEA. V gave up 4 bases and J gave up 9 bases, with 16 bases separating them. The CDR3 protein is CSVVEAGSGSPLHF. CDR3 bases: TGCAGCGTTGTTGAGGCCGGTTCGGGTTCACCCCTCCACTTT.

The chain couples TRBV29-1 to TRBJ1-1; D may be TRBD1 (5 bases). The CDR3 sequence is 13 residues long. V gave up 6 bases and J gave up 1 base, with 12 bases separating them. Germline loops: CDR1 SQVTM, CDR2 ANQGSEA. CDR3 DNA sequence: TGCAGCGTCGCCCAACAGGAGAACACTGAAGCTTTCTTT. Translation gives CSVAQQENTEAFF.

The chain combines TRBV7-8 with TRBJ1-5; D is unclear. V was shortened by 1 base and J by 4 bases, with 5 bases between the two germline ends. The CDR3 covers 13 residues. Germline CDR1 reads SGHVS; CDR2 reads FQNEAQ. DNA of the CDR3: TGTGCCAGCAGCTTAGTGGAGAATCAGCCCCAGCATTTT. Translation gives CASSLVENQPQHF.